Listed here are 28 T cell receptor beta chains from one sample, sequenced in a study of T cell responses to AZD1222 COVID-19 vaccine. Libraries were prepared by immunoSEQ multiplex PCR; TCRdb keeps only in-frame clonotypes and omits some of them. Of some 120,000 clones in the sample, 88% were seen once. Source: peripheral blood, taken on day 0 of AZD1222 vaccination. These TCRs come from an adult in good health.

The chain employs TRBV6-5 and TRBJ1-5, with D tentatively TRBD1 (5 bases). V was shortened by 0 bases and J by 3 bases, with 12 bases between the two germline ends. CDR3 size: 16 residues. Germline V gene sequence: CDR1 MNHEY, CDR2 SVGAGI. CDR3 amino acids: CASSYSSGNPNQPQHF. For the CDR3, the DNA is TGTGCCAGCAGTTACTCATCAGGGAATCCCAATCAGCCCCAGCATTTT.

J is TRBJ2-1 and V is TRBV7-3; D could derive from TRBD1 or TRBD2 (5 bases each). The CDR3 covers 11 residues. V was trimmed by 1 base and J by 10 bases, leaving 5 bases between them. The germline V gene has CDR1 SGHTA and CDR2 FQGTGA. The CDR3 sequence: CASSLRGEQFF. Written as DNA, the CDR3 is TGTGCCAGCAGCTTAAGGGGGGAGCAGTTCTTC.

This chain joins TRBV3-1 (or the pseudogene TRBV3-2) and TRBJ2-2; 8 nucleotides agree with TRBD2. With 3 bases clipped from V and 7 bases from J, the junction kept 4 bases outside the gene matches. The length of the CDR3 is 14 residues. Germline-derived CDR1 and CDR2 are LGHDT and YNNKEL (reference sequence). The CDR3 here is CASSQGLGDGELFF. The CDR3 coding sequence is TGTGCCAGCAGCCAGGGACTAGGGGACGGGGAGCTGTTTTTT.

This chain uses TRBV30 with TRBJ1-4; TRBD1 is a possible D gene (5 bases). This CDR3 has 12 amino acids. CDR1 is GTSNPN, CDR2 SVGIG, per germline (reference sequence). With 2 bases removed from V and 14 bases from J, the gap between germline ends came to 15 bases. DNA for the CDR3: TGTGCCTGGAGTATTAGACCAGGACATCTGTTTTTT. Translated: CAWSIRPGHLFF.

V usage is TRBV6-5 and J usage is TRBJ1-1, with D perhaps TRBD1 (5 bases). The length of the CDR3 is 14 residues. The ends were cut back, 1 base at V and 8 bases at J, with 14 bases in the middle. Germline-derived CDR1 and CDR2 are MNHEY and SVGAGI. The CDR3 is CASSYFSRESEAFF. CDR3 nucleotide sequence: TGTGCCAGCAGTTACTTCAGCAGGGAGAGCGAAGCTTTCTTT.

This chain links TRBV19 with TRBJ1-1, with D perhaps TRBD1 (6 bases). Germline V lookup: CDR1 LNHDA, CDR2 SQIVND (reference sequence). This CDR3 is built from 12 residues. The ends were cut back, 7 bases at V and 8 bases at J, with 14 bases in the middle. CDR3 bases: TGTGCCAGTAAATCTAGGACAGCCGAAGCTTTCTTT. This gives the protein CASKSRTAEAFF. The full variable domain, with the rest looked up from reference TRBV19 and TRBJ1-1, is DGGITQSPKYLFRKEGQNVTLSCEQNLNHDAMYWYRQDPGQGLRLIYYSQIVNDFQKGDIAEGYSVSREKKESFPLTVTSAQKNPTAFYLCASKSRTAEAFFGQGTRLTVV.

V is TRBV5-1 and J is TRBJ2-7, with a tentative D call TRBD1 (6 bases). The CDR3 contains 14 residues. Looked up from germline, CDR1 is SGHRS and CDR2 is YFSETQ. Deletions cut 4 bases from V and 7 bases from J, with 18 bases between. CDR3 residues: CASSPGGRGREQYF. The CDR3 DNA reads as TGCGCCAGCAGCCCCGGAGGCAGGGGAAGGGAGCAGTACTTC.

The chain links TRBV12-5 to TRBJ1-4; D remains unclear. The CDR3 consists of 14 residues. Looked up from germline, CDR1 is LGHNT and CDR2 is FRNRAP. Trimming shortened V by 6 bases and J by 8 bases, and 16 bases separated the two germline ends. CDR3 sequence reads: CASGPHGREEKLFF. CDR3 sequence (DNA): TGTGCTAGTGGCCCCCACGGTCGTGAGGAAAAACTGTTTTTT.

This sequence joins TRBV2 and TRBJ2-3; TRBD2 agrees at 10 bases. Unmatched junction bases numbered 1, after V lost 6 bases and J lost 1 base. The CDR3 totals 14 residues. CDR1 and CDR2 (germline): SNHLY, FYNNEI. CDR3 region: CASRGTSGTDTQYF. Here the CDR3 DNA reads TGTGCCAGCAGAGGGACTAGCGGCACAGATACGCAGTATTTT.

The chain joins TRBV10-3 to TRBJ1-3; D is perhaps TRBD1 (5 bases). CDR3 length: 16 amino acids. V gave up 0 bases and J gave up 0 bases, with 9 bases separating them. Germline CDR1 is ENHRY and CDR2 is SYGVKD. The CDR3 reads CAISESGLSSGNTIYF. CDR3 coding DNA: TGTGCCATCAGTGAGTCGGGACTTAGCTCTGGAAACACCATATATTTT.

The V gene is TRBV6-5, the J gene TRBJ2-1; D ambiguous. CDR3 size: 16 residues. Germline CDR1 and CDR2: MNHEY and SVGAGI. V shed 4 bases and J shed 9 bases, with 22 bases lying between them. The CDR3 protein is CASSSLGGLGLGEQFF. DNA for the CDR3: TGTGCCAGCAGTTCTTTAGGTGGGCTGGGCTTGGGTGAGCAGTTCTTC.

CDR3 sequence (DNA): TGTGCCAGCAGTTATGACAGAGACCCGGGAACCATATATTTT. This sequence encodes CASSYDRDPGTIYF. V and J are TRBV6-6 and TRBJ1-3; tentative D call: TRBD1 (5 bases). The germline V and J ends were trimmed by 3 bases and 10 bases, with 16 bases remaining between them. The CDR3 runs to 14 residues. Germline CDR1 MNHNY, CDR2 SVGAGI (reference sequence).

This clone has just a few counts. This chain links TRBV19 with TRBJ2-7; perhaps TRBD2 as D (6 bases). In germline, CDR1 is LNHDA, CDR2 SQIVND (reference sequence). Trimming pared 4 bases from V and 8 bases from J, leaving 15 bases between. The CDR3 covers 13 residues. The CDR3 nucleotides read TGTGCCAGTAGTACTGGAACCCGGGGGAAGCAGTACTTC. The encoded protein is CASSTGTRGKQYF.

V gene TRBV30 combines with J gene TRBJ2-2, with D tentatively TRBD1 (6 bases). Germline-derived CDR1 and CDR2 are GTSNPN and SVGIG (reference sequence). The CDR3 consists of 14 residues. Trimming stripped 4 bases from V and 2 bases from J, with 11 bases between. Here the CDR3 reads CAWMTGPNTGELFF. In DNA, the CDR3 is TGTGCCTGGATGACAGGACCTAACACCGGGGAGCTGTTTTTT.

This clone was seen just once. The chain couples TRBV12-3 or TRBV12-4 to TRBJ1-5, with D maybe TRBD1 (5 bases). This CDR3 comprises 13 residues. V was clipped by 6 bases and J by 6 bases, with 12 bases between them. CDR3 protein: CASRGDAPQPQHF. The CDR3 coding sequence is TGTGCCAGCAGGGGGGACGCCCCTCAGCCCCAGCATTTT.

This rearrangement joins TRBV7-3 to TRBJ2-3, with 7 bases identical to TRBD2. This CDR3 has 16 amino acids. Germline CDR1 and CDR2: SGHTA and FQGTGA. Trimming cost V 2 bases and J 0 bases; bases outside gene matches: 5. In DNA form, the CDR3 reads TGTGCCAGCAGCTTACCGCAAGCGGGGAGCACAGATACGCAGTATTTT. Its protein product is CASSLPQAGSTDTQYF.

This clone was counted a single time. This chain connects TRBV3-1 (or the pseudogene TRBV3-2) to TRBJ2-5, with a weak D call TRBD1 (5 bases). The CDR3 extends over 16 amino acids. The germline V gene encodes CDR1 LGHDT and CDR2 YNNKEL (reference sequence). Trimming pared 0 bases from V and 2 bases from J, leaving 13 bases between. CDR3 DNA sequence: TGTGCCAGCAGCCAAGATAGGGGCACCATGCAAGAGACCCAGTACTTC. This encodes CASSQDRGTMQETQYF.

J is TRBJ2-7 and V is TRBV4-2; a possible D gene is TRBD1 (6 bases). CDR1 and CDR2 from the germline V gene are LGHNA and YNFKEQ. V was pared by 4 bases and J by 7 bases, with 17 bases between. CDR3 length: 14 amino acids. CDR3 DNA: TGTGCCAGCAGCCCTTGGGACCAAACAGGGGAGCAGTACTTC. Translated, it gives CASSPWDQTGEQYF.

V usage is TRBV30 and J usage is TRBJ1-3, with D unresolved. CDR3 length: 15 residues. Per the germline V gene, CDR1 is GTSNPN and CDR2 is SVGIG (reference sequence). V was trimmed by 3 bases and J by 0 bases, leaving 12 bases between them. This CDR3 is CAWSGVGGSGNTIYF. The CDR3 bases are TGTGCCTGGAGCGGGGTAGGCGGCTCTGGAAACACCATATATTTT. Variable domain in full (rest from reference TRBV30 and TRBJ1-3): SQTIHQWPATLVQPVGSPLSLECTVEGTSNPNLYWYRQAAGRGLQLLFYSVGIGQISSEVPQNLSASRPQDRQFILSSKKLLLSDSGFYLCAWSGVGGSGNTIYFGEGSWLTVV.

This clone occurred once. V is TRBV24-1 and J is TRBJ2-1; D is uncertain. Germline CDR1 is KGHDR and CDR2 is SFDVKD. The CDR3 sequence is 16 residues long. The V gene lost 3 bases and the J gene lost 7 bases, with 18 bases spanning the gap. The CDR3 DNA is TGTGCCACCAGTGATACCCCTCTTAGCCTGGGAAATGAGCAGTTCTTC. Protein product: CATSDTPLSLGNEQFF.

The chain uses TRBV5-4 and TRBJ2-7; the D gene could be TRBD1 or TRBD2 (6 bases each). This CDR3 spans 16 amino acids. With 4 bases removed from V and 5 bases from J, the gap between germline ends came to 22 bases. Germline loops: CDR1 SGHNT, CDR2 YYREEE (reference sequence). This CDR3 reads CASSPKGPTGANEQYF. The DNA for the CDR3 is TGTGCCAGCAGCCCAAAGGGACCTACGGGGGCCAACGAGCAGTACTTC.

The V gene is TRBV6-5, the J gene TRBJ2-1; 7 bases agree with TRBD1. V was clipped by 5 bases and J by 9 bases; unmatched bases: 4. The length of the CDR3 is 12 residues. Germline V lookup: CDR1 MNHEY, CDR2 SVGAGI. The CDR3 DNA follows: TGTGCCAGCAGTCTACCAGGGGGTGAGCAGTTCTTC. Its translation is CASSLPGGEQFF.

V usage is TRBV7-2 and J usage is TRBJ1-1, with 7 bases that match TRBD1. V shed 5 bases and J 7 bases; nucleotides not matched to a gene: 13. The CDR3 loop spans 15 amino acids. Germline-derived CDR1 and CDR2 are SGHTA and FQGNSA. The CDR3 DNA reads TGTGCCAGCAGCCCATCGAGACAGGGTGCATTTGAAGCTTTCTTT. Translated, it gives CASSPSRQGAFEAFF.

The count of this clone is one. This chain connects TRBV2 to TRBJ2-1, with 10 bases fitting TRBD2. Trimming cost V 8 bases and J 8 bases; bases outside gene matches: 9. This CDR3 spans 14 amino acids. Germline lookup yields CDR1 SNHLY and CDR2 FYNNEI. CDR3 DNA: TGTGCCAGCTCCCTAGCGGGAGTTTATGATGAGCAGTTCTTC. It encodes CASSLAGVYDEQFF.

V and J are TRBV29-1 and TRBJ1-1; D remains ambiguous. Germline V gene sequence: CDR1 SQVTM, CDR2 ANQGSEA. The CDR3 is made up of 11 amino acids. Trimming removed 4 bases from V and 5 bases from J, with 8 bases in between. CDR3 protein: CSVVFRTEAFF. CDR3 nucleotides: TGCAGCGTTGTATTCAGGACTGAAGCTTTCTTT.

J is TRBJ2-3 and V is TRBV10-1; perhaps TRBD2 as D (6 bases). V lost 6 bases to trimming and J lost 4 bases, with 17 bases between them. CDR3 length: 15 residues. Per the germline V gene, CDR1 is WNHNN and CDR2 is SYGVQD (reference sequence). Here the CDR3 DNA reads TGCGCCAGCAGCGCGACCCGGGGGAACGCAGATACGCAGTATTTT. Translation: CASSATRGNADTQYF.

This sequence joins TRBV2 and TRBJ2-2; no clear D. Per the germline V gene, CDR1 is SNHLY and CDR2 is FYNNEI. CDR3 length: 13 amino acids. Trimming cost V 6 bases and J 4 bases, with 9 bases left between them. CDR3 protein: CASRETSTGELFF. CDR3 in DNA: TGTGCCAGCAGAGAGACATCCACCGGGGAGCTGTTTTTT.

The chain employs TRBV19 and TRBJ1-2; 10 nucleotides match TRBD1. Germline trimming cut 2 bases from V and 4 bases from J; bases unmatched to any gene: 7. The CDR3 has 16 residues. The germline gives CDR1 LNHDA, CDR2 SQIVND (reference sequence). The CDR3 sequence: CASSILPGQGFYGYTF. CDR3 coding DNA: TGTGCCAGTAGTATACTGCCGGGACAGGGGTTCTATGGCTACACCTTC.